This T cell receptor beta chain was sequenced in a study of vaccination effects on CD4 cells after COVID-19 (dated by TCRdb to 2022 to 2024). Concerning the study at large: In the ViraFEST assay, PBMC were stimulated with viral peptide pools, and TCR sequencing was then used to find antigen-specific CD4+ T cell clonotypes based on their expansion. Across the study, the median time from the second dose to post-vaccine sampling was 72 days (range 14 to 241). A few million PBMC per well were cultured with approximately 10 ug/ml peptides in IMDM containing approximately 4.6% human AB serum, 10 IU/ml IL-2 and gentamicin. The study compared SARS-CoV-2 spike-specific CD4+ TCR repertoires before and after mRNA vaccination in COVID-19 convalescent patients and infection-naive vaccine recipients. Altogether, about 10 COVID-19 convalescent patients and a few SARS-CoV-2-naive healthy vaccine recipients made up the full study. In the study, cultures from other donors were sequenced using the Oncomine TCR Beta short-read assay on an Illumina iSeq 100.

Looking up the germline V gene (reference sequence) yields CDR1 LNHDA and CDR2 SQIVND. Reading from cysteine to phenylalanine, the CDR3 counts 16 amino acids. The entry retains the CDR3 DNA only, 48 bases that are in frame from base 1. The germline V end is reduced by 4 bases and the J end by 4 bases; junction bases left unmatched: 9. General conclusions and limits of the study: At late post-vaccination timepoints, both infection-induced and vaccine-induced clones showed marked clonal contraction, consistent with waning T cell responses. Only a small number of convalescent patients were included, and no early post-infection timepoints were available, which limited the study. In healthy vaccine recipients, vaccine-induced clones were almost all SARS-CoV-2 mono-reactive, with only 1 of 255 cross-reactive with common cold coronaviruses.

After less than eleven days of culture, CD4+ T cells were isolated with the EasySep CD4+ T cell isolation kit. Each participant received two doses of an mRNA SARS-CoV-2 vaccine, either BNT162b2 or mRNA-1273. The absence of prior SARS-CoV-2 infection in healthy vaccine recipients was confirmed by negative nucleocapsid antibodies before and after vaccination. On days 3 and 7, half of the culture medium was replaced with fresh IL-2-containing medium. Unless otherwise noted, each peptide stimulation condition was cultured in triplicate wells. PBMC were separated from whole blood using Ficoll-Paque Plus gradient centrifugation and were then either cryopreserved at -140C or used fresh. Genomic DNA was extracted from cultured CD4+ T cells with the QIAamp micro DNA kit. Concerning this clone itself: Its cognate antigen has yet to be identified. Within one base of it there is no much larger clone, and no base qualities were kept.

The method behind the library was the immunoSEQ multiplex PCR assay. DNA from the cultured, isolated CD4+ T cells was subjected to TCR beta CDR3 sequencing. As for the original processing: Non-productive TCR sequences were discarded, and reads were trimmed to the CDR3 region, with only CDR3s of 7 or more amino acids retained. The MANAFEST web app was used to pick out antigen-specific clonotypes by comparing their expansion in peptide wells with that in reference cultures. To be called positive, a clone needed expansion at FDR<0.05 compared with the reference and with all other wells, an odds ratio greater than 5, and a frequency greater than 0.1% in two replicate wells. Cross-reactive clonotypes were defined as significantly expanded in SARS-CoV-2 spike wells and in at least one common cold coronavirus spike condition. CDR3 similarity was assessed by Levenshtein distance using the stringdist R package, and unrooted trees were constructed with ape in R 3.6.1. TCRdb obtained this table from immuneACCESS and retained in-frame rearrangements with V and J assigned. These tables miss some clones; where compared with another copy, unresolved V genes account for less than half of the shortfall, and the remainder is unexplained. V and J calls and clone size are those listed in that table; D and trimming were worked out from the DNA. This sample is represented by 70,000 or so clones; roughly 73% of them were singletons. The top ten clones comprise roughly 2% of the sample.

This chain is built from TRBV19 and TRBJ2-3; 9 middle bases align to TRBD2. The sample consisted of CD4+ T cells from PBMCs cultured without peptide, taken after COVID-19 vaccination. The source is a human donor who received a COVID-19 vaccine. The CDR3 is CASSTLGAGGADTQYF. The DNA sequence reads TGTGCCAGTAGTACCTTAGGCGCGGGGGGGGCAGATACGCAGTATTTT.